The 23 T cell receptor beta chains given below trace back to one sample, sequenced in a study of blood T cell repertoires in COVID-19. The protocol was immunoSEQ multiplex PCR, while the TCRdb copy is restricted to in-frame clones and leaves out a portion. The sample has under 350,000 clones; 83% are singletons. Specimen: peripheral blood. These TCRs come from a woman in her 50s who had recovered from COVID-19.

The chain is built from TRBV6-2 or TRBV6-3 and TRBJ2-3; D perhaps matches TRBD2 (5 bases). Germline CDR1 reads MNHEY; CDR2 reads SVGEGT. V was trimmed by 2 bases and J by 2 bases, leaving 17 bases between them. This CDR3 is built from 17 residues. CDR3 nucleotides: TGTGCCAGCAGTTACCCCAGCGTCGGGGTCTACACAGATACGCAGTATTTT. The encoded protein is CASSYPSVGVYTDTQYF.

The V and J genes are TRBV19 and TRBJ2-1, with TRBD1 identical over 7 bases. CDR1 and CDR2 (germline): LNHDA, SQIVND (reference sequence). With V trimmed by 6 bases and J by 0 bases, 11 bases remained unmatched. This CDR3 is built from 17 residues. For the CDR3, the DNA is TGTGCCAGTAGGCCGGAGACAGGGATTCTCTCCTACAATGAGCAGTTCTTC. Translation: CASRPETGILSYNEQFF.

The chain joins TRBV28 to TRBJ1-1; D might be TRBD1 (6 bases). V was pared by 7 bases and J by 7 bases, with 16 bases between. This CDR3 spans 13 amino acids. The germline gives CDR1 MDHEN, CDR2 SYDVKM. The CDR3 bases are TGTGCCAGCACTAGGGGGGGTATTAGTGAAGCTTTCTTT. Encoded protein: CASTRGGISEAFF.

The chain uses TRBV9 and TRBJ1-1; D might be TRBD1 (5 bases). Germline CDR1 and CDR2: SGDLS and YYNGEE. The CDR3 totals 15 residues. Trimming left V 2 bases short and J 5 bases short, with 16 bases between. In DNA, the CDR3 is TGTGCCAGCAGCGTCCTCGACGGGGGGTTAACTGAAGCTTTCTTT. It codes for CASSVLDGGLTEAFF.

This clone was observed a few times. The CDR3 protein is CASSIGRTALSSNQPQHF. The CDR3 DNA follows: TGTGCCAGTAGTATAGGAAGGACAGCCTTGTCTAGCAATCAGCCCCAGCATTTT. V gene TRBV19 combines with J gene TRBJ1-5, with D perhaps TRBD1 (6 bases). The CDR3 has 18 residues. CDR1 is LNHDA and CDR2 is SQIVND in the germline V gene (reference sequence). V lost 1 base, J lost 0 bases, and 16 bases lay in between.

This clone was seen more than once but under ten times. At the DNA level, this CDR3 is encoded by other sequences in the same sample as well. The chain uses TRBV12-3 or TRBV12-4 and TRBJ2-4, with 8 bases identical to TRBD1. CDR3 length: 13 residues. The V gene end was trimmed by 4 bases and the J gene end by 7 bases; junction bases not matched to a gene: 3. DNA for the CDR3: TGTGCCAGCAGTTCAGGGGGCTGGAACATTCAGTACTTC. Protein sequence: CASSSGGWNIQYF.

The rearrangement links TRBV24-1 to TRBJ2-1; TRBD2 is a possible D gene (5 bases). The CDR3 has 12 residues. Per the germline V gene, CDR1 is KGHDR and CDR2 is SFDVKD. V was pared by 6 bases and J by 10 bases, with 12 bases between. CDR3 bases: TGTGCCACCAGTCAGATCACGGGAGAGCAGTTCTTC. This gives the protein CATSQITGEQFF.

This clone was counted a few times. CDR3 nucleotide sequence: TGTGCCAGCAGTGGCAGTAGGGGACTAGCGTTTAATGAGCAGTTCTTC. This sequence encodes CASSGSRGLAFNEQFF. The gene calls are TRBV6-1 and TRBJ2-1; 10 bases map to TRBD2. CDR1 and CDR2 (germline): MNHNS, SASEGT. V lost 4 bases, J lost 7 bases, and 10 bases stayed unmatched. There are 16 residues in the CDR3.

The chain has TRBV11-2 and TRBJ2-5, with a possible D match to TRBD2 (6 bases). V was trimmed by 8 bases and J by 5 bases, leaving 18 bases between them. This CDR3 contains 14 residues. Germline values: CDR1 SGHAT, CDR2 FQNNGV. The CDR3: CASREEGTRETQYF. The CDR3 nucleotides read TGTGCCAGCCGCGAGGAGGGGACGAGGGAGACCCAGTACTTC.

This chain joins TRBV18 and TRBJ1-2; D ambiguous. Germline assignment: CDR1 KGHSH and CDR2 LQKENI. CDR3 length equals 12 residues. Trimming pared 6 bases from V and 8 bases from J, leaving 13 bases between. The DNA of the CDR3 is TGTGCCAGCTCGCTCCCCCCCCGGGGCTACACCTTC. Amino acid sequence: CASSLPPRGYTF.

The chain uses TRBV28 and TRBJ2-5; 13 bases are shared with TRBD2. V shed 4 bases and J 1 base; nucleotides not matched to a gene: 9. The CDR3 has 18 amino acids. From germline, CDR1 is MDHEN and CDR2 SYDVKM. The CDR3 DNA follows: TGTGCCAGCAGTTCTACTAGCGGGAGGGCCCAGGTCCAAGAGACCCAGTACTTC. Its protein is CASSSTSGRAQVQETQYF.

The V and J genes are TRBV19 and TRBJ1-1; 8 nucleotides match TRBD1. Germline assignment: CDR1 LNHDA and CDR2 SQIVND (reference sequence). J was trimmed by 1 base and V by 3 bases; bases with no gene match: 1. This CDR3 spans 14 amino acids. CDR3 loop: CASSMGQENTEAFF. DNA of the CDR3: TGTGCCAGTAGTATGGGACAGGAGAACACTGAAGCTTTCTTT.

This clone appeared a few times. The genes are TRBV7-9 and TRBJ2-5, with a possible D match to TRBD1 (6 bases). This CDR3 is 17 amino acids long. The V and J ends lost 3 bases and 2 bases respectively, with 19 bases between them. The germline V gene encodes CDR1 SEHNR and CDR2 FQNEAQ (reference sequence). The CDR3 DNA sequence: TGTGCCAGCAGCTTCCAATACGGGACACTCAATCAAGAGACCCAGTACTTC. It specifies CASSFQYGTLNQETQYF.

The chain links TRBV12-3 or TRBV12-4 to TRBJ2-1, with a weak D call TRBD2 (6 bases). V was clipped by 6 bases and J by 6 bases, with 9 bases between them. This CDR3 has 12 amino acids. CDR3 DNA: TGTGCCAGCAGCCCGGGACTCAATGAGCAGTTCTTC. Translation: CASSPGLNEQFF.

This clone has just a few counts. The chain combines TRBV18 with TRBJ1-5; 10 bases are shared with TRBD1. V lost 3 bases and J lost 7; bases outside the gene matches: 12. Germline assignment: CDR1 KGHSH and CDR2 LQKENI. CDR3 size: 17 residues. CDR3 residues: CASSPGTGAAVGQPQHF. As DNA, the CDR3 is TGTGCCAGCTCACCCGGGACAGGGGCCGCCGTGGGGCAGCCCCAGCATTTT.

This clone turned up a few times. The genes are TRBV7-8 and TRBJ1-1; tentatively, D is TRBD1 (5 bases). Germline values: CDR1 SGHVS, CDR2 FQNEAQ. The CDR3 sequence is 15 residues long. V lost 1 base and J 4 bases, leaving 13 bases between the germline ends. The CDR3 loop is CASSLGKGAITEAFF. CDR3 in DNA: TGTGCCAGCAGCTTAGGAAAAGGGGCGATCACTGAAGCTTTCTTT.

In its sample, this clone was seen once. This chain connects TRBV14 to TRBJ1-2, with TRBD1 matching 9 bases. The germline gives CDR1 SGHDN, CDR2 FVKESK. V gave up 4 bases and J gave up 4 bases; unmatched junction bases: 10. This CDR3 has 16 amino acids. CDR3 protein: CASSPPLGGQGYGYTF. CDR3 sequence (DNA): TGTGCCAGCAGCCCCCCCTTGGGGGGACAGGGCTATGGCTACACCTTC. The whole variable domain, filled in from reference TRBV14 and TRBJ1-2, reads EAGVTQFPSHSVIEKGQTVTLRCDPISGHDNLYWYRRVMGKEIKFLLHFVKESKQDESGMPNNRFLAERTGGTYSTLKVQPAELEDSGVYFCASSPPLGGQGYGYTFGSGTRLTVV.

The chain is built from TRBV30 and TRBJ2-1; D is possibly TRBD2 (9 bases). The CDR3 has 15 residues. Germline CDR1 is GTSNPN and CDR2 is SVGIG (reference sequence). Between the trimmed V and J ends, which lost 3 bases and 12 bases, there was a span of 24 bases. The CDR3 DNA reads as TGTGCCTGGAGGCTGACTAGCGGACAGGGAGGAGGGCAGTTCTTC. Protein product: CAWRLTSGQGGGQFF.

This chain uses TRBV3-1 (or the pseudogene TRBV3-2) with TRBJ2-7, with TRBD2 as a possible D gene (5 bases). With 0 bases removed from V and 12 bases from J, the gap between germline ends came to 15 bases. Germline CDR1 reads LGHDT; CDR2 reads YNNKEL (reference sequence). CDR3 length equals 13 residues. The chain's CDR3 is CASSQDSRGGPYF. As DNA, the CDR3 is TGTGCCAGCAGCCAAGACTCACGGGGTGGCCCGTACTTC.

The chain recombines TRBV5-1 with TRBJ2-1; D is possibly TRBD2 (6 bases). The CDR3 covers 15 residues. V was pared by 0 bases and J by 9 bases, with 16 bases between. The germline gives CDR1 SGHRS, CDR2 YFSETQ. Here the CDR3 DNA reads TGCGCCAGCAGCTTGGGGAGACCGGAGGGTCCTGAGCAGTTCTTC. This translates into CASSLGRPEGPEQFF.

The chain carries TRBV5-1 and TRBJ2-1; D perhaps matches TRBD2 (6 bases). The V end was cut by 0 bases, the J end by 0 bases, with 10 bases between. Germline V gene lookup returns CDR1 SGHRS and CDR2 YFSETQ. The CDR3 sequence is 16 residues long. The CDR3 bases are TGCGCCAGCAGCTTGGTGGCGGGGACCTCCTACAATGAGCAGTTCTTC. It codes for CASSLVAGTSYNEQFF. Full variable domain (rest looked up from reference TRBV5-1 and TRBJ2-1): KAGVTQTPRYLIKTRGQQVTLSCSPISGHRSVSWYQQTPGQGLQFLFEYFSETQRNKGNFPGRFSGRQFSNSRSEMNVSTLELGDSALYLCASSLVAGTSYNEQFFGPGTRLTVL.

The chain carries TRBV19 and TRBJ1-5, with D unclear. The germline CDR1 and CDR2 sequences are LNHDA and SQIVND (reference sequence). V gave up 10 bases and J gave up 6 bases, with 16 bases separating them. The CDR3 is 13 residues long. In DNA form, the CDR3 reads TGTGCCACTTGGGAGGGTGGTAGTCAGCCCCAGCATTTT. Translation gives CATWEGGSQPQHF.

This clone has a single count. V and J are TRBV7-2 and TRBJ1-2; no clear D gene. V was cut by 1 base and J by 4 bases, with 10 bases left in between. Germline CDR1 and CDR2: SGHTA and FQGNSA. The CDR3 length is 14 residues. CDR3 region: CASSLVTEGYGYTF. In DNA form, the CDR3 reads TGTGCCAGCAGCTTAGTTACAGAGGGCTATGGCTACACCTTC.